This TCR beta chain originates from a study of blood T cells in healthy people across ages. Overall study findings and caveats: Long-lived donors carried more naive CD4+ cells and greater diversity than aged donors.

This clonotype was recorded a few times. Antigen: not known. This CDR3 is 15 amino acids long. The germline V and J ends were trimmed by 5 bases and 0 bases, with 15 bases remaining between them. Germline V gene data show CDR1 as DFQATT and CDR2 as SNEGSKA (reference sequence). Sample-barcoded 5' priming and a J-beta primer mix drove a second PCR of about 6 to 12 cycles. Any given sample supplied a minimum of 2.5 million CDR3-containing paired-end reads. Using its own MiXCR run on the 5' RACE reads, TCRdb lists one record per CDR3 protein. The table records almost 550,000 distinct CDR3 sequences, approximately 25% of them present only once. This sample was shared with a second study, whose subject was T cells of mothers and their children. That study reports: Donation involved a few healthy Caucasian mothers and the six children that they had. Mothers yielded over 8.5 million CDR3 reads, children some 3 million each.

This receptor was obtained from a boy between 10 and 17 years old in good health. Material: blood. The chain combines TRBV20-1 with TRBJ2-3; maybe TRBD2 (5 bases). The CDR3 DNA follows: TGCAGTGCTCCCCGGACTCTTGCTAGCACAGATACGCAGTATTTT. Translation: CSAPRTLASTDTQYF.